The table lists the clone carrying this T cell receptor (beta chain) with many counts. Its antigen is still unknown. This entry comes from a study of identical twins. Broader study findings: A partial confounding effect on zero-insertion analyses could come from invariant MAIT and iNKT cells.

This CDR3 is 15 amino acids long. V was clipped by 0 bases and J by 4 bases, with 11 bases between them. The germline CDR1 and CDR2 sequences are SGHRS and YFSETQ. A universal primer site was added by template switching, and unique molecular identifiers were carried by the cDNA. TCRdb analysed the 5' RACE reads with MiXCR anew, one entry per CDR3 protein. The sample records 550,000 to 800,000 distinct CDR3 sequences, about 7.6% being singletons. This sample also appeared in a second study, on yellow fever vaccine responses in identical twins.

The receptor's source is a woman younger than 35 in good health. The V and J genes are TRBV5-1 and TRBJ2-1, with TRBD1 as a possible D gene (5 bases). Sequencing used PBMCs. CDR3 region: CASSLGTGRYNEQFF. The CDR3 nucleotides read TGCGCCAGCAGCTTGGGTACAGGCCGGTACAATGAGCAGTTCTTC.